What follows are 12 T cell receptor beta chains derived from one specimen sequenced in a study of T cell responses to AZD1222 COVID-19 vaccine. Clones were read by immunoSEQ multiplex PCR, and TCRdb kept only the in-frame ones, dropping some. The sample lists some 140,000 clones; approximately 90% were seen once. The sample was peripheral blood, taken on day 0 of AZD1222 vaccination. The receptor set was obtained from an adult in good health.

J is TRBJ2-7 and V is TRBV5-6, with D possibly TRBD2 on 5 matching bases. Germline CDR1 SGHDT, CDR2 YYEEEE. Between the trimmed V and J ends, which lost 2 bases and 7 bases, there was a span of 13 bases. This CDR3 spans 13 amino acids. The CDR3 sequence: CASSLEGLEEQYF. The CDR3 region has the DNA TGTGCCAGCAGCTTAGAGGGTCTAGAGGAGCAGTACTTC.

This chain links TRBV10-2 with TRBJ2-1; D gene ambiguous. V lost 3 bases to trimming and J lost 0 bases, with 9 bases between them. Per the germline V gene, CDR1 is WSHSY and CDR2 is SAAADI. The CDR3 has 15 amino acids. CDR3 region: CASSDVGSSYNEQFF. The CDR3 bases are TGCGCCAGCAGTGATGTGGGTAGCTCCTACAATGAGCAGTTCTTC.

V usage is TRBV9 and J usage is TRBJ1-3; 7 nucleotides match TRBD1. The V gene end was trimmed by 4 bases and the J gene end by 0 bases; junction bases not matched to a gene: 4. Germline V gives CDR1 SGDLS, CDR2 YYNGEE. This CDR3 is built from 15 residues. DNA for the CDR3: TGTGCCAGCAGCCGAGGGGGCTTCTCTGGAAACACCATATATTTT. It translates to CASSRGGFSGNTIYF. Looking up the rest from reference TRBV9 and TRBJ1-3 gives the full variable domain: DSGVTQTPKHLITATGQRVTLRCSPRSGDLSVYWYQQSLDQGLQFLIQYYNGEERAKGNILERFSAQQFPDLHSELNLSSLELGDSALYFCASSRGGFSGNTIYFGEGSWLTVV.

This chain joins TRBV5-6 and TRBJ1-2; TRBD1 is a possible D gene (5 bases). This CDR3 region has 18 residues. The V and J ends lost 4 bases and 0 bases respectively, with 22 bases between them. Germline V gene sequence: CDR1 SGHDT, CDR2 YYEEEE. CDR3 nucleotides: TGTGCCAGCAGCGATGGCGGGGGTCACATAAAAACTAACTATGGCTACACCTTC. Translating gives CASSDGGGHIKTNYGYTF.

The rearrangement joins TRBV18 to TRBJ2-5; 8 bases align to TRBD2. V was pared by 3 bases and J by 6 bases, with 12 bases of the junction left unmatched. CDR1 is KGHSH and CDR2 is LQKENI in the germline V gene. The CDR3 spans 16 residues. The CDR3 region is CASSPAGGPQGQTQYF. The CDR3 region has the DNA TGTGCCAGCTCACCGGCGGGGGGCCCCCAAGGCCAGACCCAGTACTTC.

The gene calls are TRBV27 and TRBJ2-7; D is possibly TRBD2 (5 bases). The CDR3 extends over 14 amino acids. Trimming shortened V by 5 bases and J by 3 bases, and 14 bases separated the two germline ends. Per the germline V gene, CDR1 is MNHEY and CDR2 is SMNVEV (reference sequence). CDR3 protein: CASSHHPDYYEQYF. Here the CDR3 DNA reads TGTGCCAGCAGTCATCACCCCGACTACTACGAGCAGTACTTC.

The chain combines TRBV12-3 or TRBV12-4 with TRBJ2-7, with no clear D. Trimming took off 8 bases at V and 3 bases at J, with 11 bases between the two ends. The CDR3 consists of 12 residues. For the CDR3, the DNA is TGTGCCAGCGGCCGTAACCACTACGAGCAGTACTTC. This translates into CASGRNHYEQYF.

V and J are TRBV7-3 and TRBJ2-3; D is unresolved. CDR3 length equals 12 residues. V lost 6 bases, J lost 14 bases, and 18 bases lay in between. The V gene's germline CDR1 is SGHTA and CDR2 FQGTGA. The CDR3 DNA reads as TGTGCCAGCAGTCACCGGGCCACTCCGTTGTATTTT. It encodes CASSHRATPLYF.

This rearrangement joins TRBV5-1 to TRBJ1-1; D remains unclear. Trimming left V 0 bases short and J 1 base short, with 10 bases between. Germline V gives CDR1 SGHRS, CDR2 YFSETQ. The CDR3 runs to 15 residues. CDR3 bases: TGCGCCAGCAGCTTGGACTTCCCGACGAACACTGAAGCTTTCTTT. This translates into CASSLDFPTNTEAFF.

This chain uses TRBV28 with TRBJ1-2; perhaps TRBD1 as D (5 bases). The CDR3 extends over 17 amino acids. Germline CDR1 is MDHEN and CDR2 is SYDVKM. The ends were cut back, 6 bases at V and 5 bases at J, with 25 bases in the middle. The CDR3 DNA reads as TGTGCCAGCAGGCCTCGACCCCGACAGTTAGTCAAATATGGCTACACCTTC. It is translated as CASRPRPRQLVKYGYTF.

This clone was found once. This chain links TRBV9 with TRBJ2-3; D is possibly TRBD2 (6 bases). The CDR3 loop spans 14 amino acids. CDR1 is SGDLS and CDR2 is YYNGEE in the germline V gene. V was trimmed by 5 bases and J by 2 bases, leaving 12 bases between them. CDR3: CASSRDSYTDTQYF. The CDR3 DNA is TGTGCCAGCAGTCGGGACTCCTACACAGATACGCAGTATTTT.

The J gene is TRBJ2-5, the V gene TRBV11-2; no clear D. V was cut by 3 bases and J by 5 bases, with 13 bases left in between. CDR3 size: 14 residues. Germline CDR1 is SGHAT and CDR2 is FQNNGV. CDR3 amino acids: CASSFPRTGETQYF. CDR3 bases: TGTGCCAGCAGCTTCCCAAGAACTGGGGAGACCCAGTACTTC.